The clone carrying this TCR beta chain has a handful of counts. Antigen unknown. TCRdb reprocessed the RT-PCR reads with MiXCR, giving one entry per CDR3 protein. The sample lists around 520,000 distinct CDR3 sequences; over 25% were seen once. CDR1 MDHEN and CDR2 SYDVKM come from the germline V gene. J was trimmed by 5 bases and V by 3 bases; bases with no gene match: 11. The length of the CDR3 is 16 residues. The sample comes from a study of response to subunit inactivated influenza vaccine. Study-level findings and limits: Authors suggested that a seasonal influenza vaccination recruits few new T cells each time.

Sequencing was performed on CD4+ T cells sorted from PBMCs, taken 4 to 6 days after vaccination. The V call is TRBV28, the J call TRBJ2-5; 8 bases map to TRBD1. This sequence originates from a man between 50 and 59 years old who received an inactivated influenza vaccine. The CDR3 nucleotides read TGTGCCAGCAGTTTCGGGGCAGGGGGCAGGTTTGAGACCCAGTACTTC. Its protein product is CASSFGAGGRFETQYF.